What follows describes a single T cell receptor (beta chain). Its antigen is undetermined. The record originates from a study of shared clonotypes between healthy human individuals. General observations from the study: Larger richness was generally estimated for naive than memory subsets. The four-donor shared clonotypes exceeded non-shared clonotypes in generation probability, with non-shared ones scoring lower.

Sorted subsets were amplified in replicate PCRs using around 200 ng DNA, 30,000 to 35,000 T cell genomes. Clones were sequenced by immunoSEQ multiplex PCR, and TCRdb holds only the in-frame ones, with some missing. The profile shows roughly 640,000 clones, over 65% of them singletons. The clonotype comes from a young woman in good health. Sequences were obtained from memory CD4+ T cells sorted from blood. The subset was: CD45RA-negative fraction.

CDR3 in DNA: TGCAGCGTTCAGCCCCATTCTAGCGGCCTCTACGAGCAGTACTTC. Protein: CSVQPHSSGLYEQYF. The chain couples TRBV29-1 to TRBJ2-7, with 7 bases aligning to TRBD2. CDR3 length: 15 amino acids. Trimming took 5 bases from V and 3 from J; bases not matched to a gene: 13. The germline V gene encodes CDR1 SQVTM and CDR2 ANQGSEA.